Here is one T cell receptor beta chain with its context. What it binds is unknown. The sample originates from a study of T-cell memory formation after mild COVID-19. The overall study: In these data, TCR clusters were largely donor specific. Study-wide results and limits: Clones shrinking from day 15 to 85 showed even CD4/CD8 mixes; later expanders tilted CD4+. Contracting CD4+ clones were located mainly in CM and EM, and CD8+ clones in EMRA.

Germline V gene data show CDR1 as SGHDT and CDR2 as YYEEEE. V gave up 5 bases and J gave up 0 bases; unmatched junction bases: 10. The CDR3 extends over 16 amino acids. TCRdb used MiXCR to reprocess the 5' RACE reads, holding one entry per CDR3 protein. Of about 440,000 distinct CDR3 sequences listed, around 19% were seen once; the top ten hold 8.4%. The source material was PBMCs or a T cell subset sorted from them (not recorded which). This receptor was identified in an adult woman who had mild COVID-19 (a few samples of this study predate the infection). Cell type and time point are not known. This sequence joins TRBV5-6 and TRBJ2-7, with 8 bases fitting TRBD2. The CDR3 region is CASRTSGGTFSYEQYF. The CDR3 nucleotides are TGTGCCAGCAGAACCTCGGGGGGGACTTTCTCCTACGAGCAGTACTTC.